Following are 32 T cell receptor beta chains from one sample sequenced in a study of blood T cell repertoires in COVID-19. Only in-frame clones appear in the TCRdb table, and some are missing; sequencing was by immunoSEQ multiplex PCR. The table shows about 370,000 clones, with around 87% occurring only once. The sequencing input was PBMCs or T cells enriched from blood (not recorded which). The source is a man younger than 35 who had recovered from COVID-19.

The chain links TRBV27 to TRBJ2-1; TRBD2 matches 8 bases. In germline, CDR1 is MNHEY, CDR2 SMNVEV (reference sequence). CDR3 length: 15 residues. Trimming cost V 4 bases and J 7 bases; bases outside gene matches: 9. CDR3 residues: CASSSGGGTENEQFF. The CDR3 DNA reads TGTGCCAGCAGTTCAGGCGGGGGGACGGAAAATGAGCAGTTCTTC.

The V call is TRBV19, the J call TRBJ2-7; the D gene is possibly TRBD1 (5 bases). The CDR3 loop spans 14 amino acids. The germline CDR1 and CDR2 sequences are LNHDA and SQIVND (reference sequence). Trimming left V 3 bases short and J 3 bases short, with 12 bases between. CDR3 loop: CASSIQLTDYEQYF. The CDR3 coding sequence is TGTGCCAGTAGTATCCAACTGACAGACTACGAGCAGTACTTC.

The chain employs TRBV9 and TRBJ2-1; TRBD2 matches 13 bases. Germline trimming cut 0 bases from V and 0 bases from J; bases unmatched to any gene: 6. This CDR3 is 19 amino acids long. Germline-derived CDR1 and CDR2 are SGDLS and YYNGEE. The CDR3 coding sequence is TGTGCCAGCAGCGTAGAAGGGACTAGCGGGACCCGCTCCTACAATGAGCAGTTCTTC. Its protein product is CASSVEGTSGTRSYNEQFF.

The chain links TRBV28 to TRBJ1-5; D is ambiguous. CDR1 and CDR2 from the germline V gene are MDHEN and SYDVKM. CDR3 length equals 12 residues. Trimming left V 3 bases short and J 9 bases short, with 9 bases between. The CDR3 DNA reads as TGTGCCAGCAGTTTGAGGGTGCCGCCCCAGCATTTT. This encodes CASSLRVPPQHF.

This rearrangement joins TRBV9 to TRBJ1-5; TRBD1 aligns across 7 bases. The trim removed 4 bases at V and 6 bases at J, leaving 10 bases unmatched. CDR1 and CDR2 (germline): SGDLS, YYNGEE. The CDR3 contains 15 residues. The CDR3 loop is CASSKGTVGSQPQHF. The CDR3 region has the DNA TGTGCCAGCAGCAAAGGGACAGTCGGTTCTCAGCCCCAGCATTTT.

The chain has TRBV18 and TRBJ1-4; 8 positions match TRBD1. The V gene end was trimmed by 6 bases and the J gene end by 10 bases; junction bases not matched to a gene: 10. CDR1 is KGHSH, CDR2 LQKENI, per germline. The CDR3 loop spans 14 amino acids. The CDR3 spells CASSPTGVEGKLFF. In DNA, the CDR3 is TGTGCCAGCTCGCCGACAGGGGTGGAAGGAAAACTGTTTTTT.

The chain links TRBV7-3 to TRBJ2-2; D is ambiguous. The CDR3 loop spans 14 amino acids. Trimming cost V 1 base and J 1 base, with 4 bases left between them. Germline CDR1 and CDR2: SGHTA and FQGTGA. The CDR3 is CASSLNWNTGELFF. The CDR3 DNA reads as TGTGCCAGCAGCTTAAACTGGAACACCGGGGAGCTGTTTTTT.

The chain employs TRBV7-9 and TRBJ2-1, with 7 bases fitting TRBD2. Per the germline V gene, CDR1 is SEHNR and CDR2 is FQNEAQ (reference sequence). The CDR3 has 17 amino acids. Losses at the gene ends were 7 bases for V and 5 bases for J; bases not matched to a gene: 17. The CDR3 loop reads CASTGTKGRNEDNEQFF. CDR3 bases: TGTGCCAGCACTGGGACTAAGGGACGTAACGAAGACAATGAGCAGTTCTTC.

The CDR3 DNA reads TGTGCCAGCAGCTGGGACAGGGGAGTGCGTCAGCTCTATGGCTACACCTTC. Translated, it gives CASSWDRGVRQLYGYTF. This chain uses TRBV5-4 with TRBJ1-2; 10 bases line up with TRBD1. The ends lost 3 bases at V and 4 bases at J; junction bases unmatched: 12. The CDR3 length is 17 residues. CDR1 is SGHNT and CDR2 is YYREEE in the germline V gene (reference sequence).

The chain joins TRBV7-9 to TRBJ1-2, with unresolved D. CDR3 length: 14 amino acids. Germline V gene sequence: CDR1 SEHNR, CDR2 FQNEAQ (reference sequence). V dropped 0 bases and J dropped 5 bases, with 10 bases sitting between them. The CDR3 sequence is CASSLAAAEYGYTF. In nucleotides, the CDR3 is TGTGCCAGCAGCTTAGCAGCGGCCGAGTATGGCTACACCTTC.

The rearrangement links TRBV5-5 to TRBJ2-7; TRBD1 matches 7 bases. V dropped 4 bases and J dropped 0; count of bases not matched to a gene: 7. The V gene's germline CDR1 is SGHKS and CDR2 YYEKEE (reference sequence). The CDR3 loop spans 15 amino acids. For the CDR3, the DNA is TGTGCCAGCAGCCTAGGACAGGTGGCCTCCTACGAGCAGTACTTC. Its translation is CASSLGQVASYEQYF.

This sequence joins TRBV7-9 and TRBJ2-1, with D perhaps matching TRBD1 (5 bases). Germline V gene lookup returns CDR1 SEHNR and CDR2 FQNEAQ (reference sequence). Trimming shortened V by 4 bases and J by 0 bases, and 10 bases separated the two germline ends. The CDR3 extends over 15 amino acids. The CDR3 loop reads CASSWGRSSYNEQFF. The CDR3 DNA reads as TGTGCCAGCAGCTGGGGCAGGAGCTCCTACAATGAGCAGTTCTTC.

This clone was detected once. The gene calls are TRBV3-1 (or the pseudogene TRBV3-2) and TRBJ2-7; 9 nucleotides align to TRBD1. The CDR3 is 12 amino acids. The V gene's germline CDR1 is LGHDT and CDR2 YNNKEL (reference sequence). Germline trimming cut 4 bases from V and 5 bases from J; bases unmatched to any gene: 0. CDR3 sequence: CASSRTGDEQYF. CDR3 nucleotides: TGTGCCAGCAGCCGGACAGGGGACGAGCAGTACTTC.

This chain links TRBV30 with TRBJ1-6, with 8 bases lining up with TRBD1. Germline V gene sequence: CDR1 GTSNPN, CDR2 SVGIG (reference sequence). Losses at the gene ends were 0 bases for V and 8 bases for J; bases not matched to a gene: 6. The CDR3 spans 15 residues. The CDR3 sequence is CAWSVLVTGDSPLHF. The CDR3, as DNA: TGTGCCTGGAGTGTACTAGTGACAGGGGATTCACCCCTCCACTTT.

The CDR3 region is CASSPLAGGLTDTQYF. The DNA for the CDR3 is TGTGCCAGCAGCCCCTTGGCGGGGGGGCTGACAGATACGCAGTATTTT. The chain combines TRBV7-8 with TRBJ2-3; the match to TRBD2 covers 9 bases. Germline V gene sequence: CDR1 SGHVS, CDR2 FQNEAQ. The CDR3 is 16 amino acids. V lost 5 bases to trimming and J lost 3 bases; unmatched junction nucleotides: 9.

Comment on this clone: The DNA is omitted, as the CDR3 cannot be located on it reliably, and the CDR3 follows TCRdb's listing. The CDR3 spells CASSSSGSQETQYF. V is TRBV28 and J is TRBJ2-5; the tabulated D call, TRBD2, remains unverified against the DNA. The CDR3 is 14 amino acids in total, end residues counted. Germline-derived CDR1 and CDR2 are MDHEN and SYDVKM.

The gene calls are TRBV6-2 or TRBV6-3 and TRBJ2-5; weak D call: TRBD2 (6 bases). V lost 6 bases and J 7 bases, leaving 15 bases between the germline ends. This CDR3 has 13 residues. The V gene's germline CDR1 is MNHEY and CDR2 SVGEGT. Written as DNA, the CDR3 is TGTGCCAGCAGCTCGAACTTGGAGGGGACCCAGTACTTC. Its translation: CASSSNLEGTQYF.

This clone was seen only once. The CDR3 sequence is CASSLASMAGGLREKLFF. The DNA for the CDR3 is TGTGCCAGCAGCTTAGCCAGCATGGCAGGGGGTTTGCGTGAAAAACTGTTTTTT. The rearrangement joins TRBV7-9 to TRBJ1-4; 7 positions agree with TRBD1. The germline V gene encodes CDR1 SEHNR and CDR2 FQNEAQ (reference sequence). The CDR3 has 18 amino acids. The trim removed 0 bases at V and 7 bases at J, leaving 14 bases unmatched.

This sequence joins TRBV10-3 and TRBJ2-1; the match to TRBD2 covers 9 bases. In germline, CDR1 is ENHRY, CDR2 SYGVKD. The CDR3 runs 14 residues. V was clipped by 8 bases and J by 5 bases; unmatched bases: 7. CDR3 loop: CAIGPLAGNNEQFF. CDR3 in DNA: TGTGCCATCGGGCCCCTAGCGGGGAACAATGAGCAGTTCTTC.

This clone was detected once. The chain uses TRBV12-5 and TRBJ1-3, with D uncertain. Germline CDR1 LGHNT, CDR2 FRNRAP. CDR3 length: 15 residues. The V end lost 2 bases, the J end lost 4 bases, and 12 bases lay between the germline ends. The CDR3 nucleotides are TGTGCTAGTGGTTTGAACATGAACGCCGGAAACACCATATATTTT. It yields the protein CASGLNMNAGNTIYF.

This clone was recorded only once. This sequence joins TRBV10-3 and TRBJ1-4; D possibly corresponds to TRBD1 (5 bases). V shed 3 bases and J shed 0 bases, with 5 bases lying between them. Germline V lookup: CDR1 ENHRY, CDR2 SYGVKD. The CDR3 extends over 14 amino acids. The CDR3 loop is CAISEQATNEKLFF. The CDR3 nucleotides are TGTGCCATCAGTGAACAGGCAACTAATGAAAAACTGTTTTTT.

This chain links TRBV12-3 or TRBV12-4 with TRBJ1-2; D call uncertain. Trimming shortened V by 5 bases and J by 1 base, and 8 bases separated the two germline ends. CDR3 length equals 13 residues. The CDR3 loop is CASSPNGNYGYTF. The CDR3 DNA follows: TGTGCCAGCAGTCCGAACGGTAACTATGGCTACACCTTC.

This clone was observed once. Different DNA sequences within this sample yield the same CDR3. This sequence joins TRBV5-1 and TRBJ1-5; TRBD1 agrees at 9 bases. Germline CDR1 and CDR2: SGHRS and YFSETQ. Unmatched junction bases numbered 4, after V lost 4 bases and J lost 5 bases. The CDR3 totals 14 residues. The CDR3 protein is CASSKDRGDQPQHF. CDR3 DNA sequence: TGCGCCAGCAGCAAGGACAGGGGAGATCAGCCCCAGCATTTT. Variable domain in full (rest from reference TRBV5-1 and TRBJ1-5): KAGVTQTPRYLIKTRGQQVTLSCSPISGHRSVSWYQQTPGQGLQFLFEYFSETQRNKGNFPGRFSGRQFSNSRSEMNVSTLELGDSALYLCASSKDRGDQPQHFGDGTRLSIL.

In its sample, this clone was seen a few times. The chain has TRBV28 and TRBJ1-2; 7 bases map to TRBD1. The CDR3 has 17 residues. After removal of 5 bases from V and 0 bases from J, the junction contained 12 bases not matched to a gene. Germline CDR1 MDHEN, CDR2 SYDVKM. CDR3 sequence reads: CASSPYGWTGTNYGYTF. CDR3 nucleotides: TGTGCCAGCAGTCCATATGGGTGGACAGGAACTAACTATGGCTACACCTTC.

The chain has TRBV5-1 and TRBJ2-3; 11 nucleotides agree with TRBD2. The CDR3 totals 18 residues. V lost 1 base, J lost 2 bases, and 9 bases stayed unmatched. Germline CDR1 SGHRS, CDR2 YFSETQ. The CDR3 reads CASSLYLSSGGSTDTQYF. The DNA of the CDR3 is TGCGCCAGCAGCTTGTACCTCTCTAGCGGGGGGTCCACAGATACGCAGTATTTT.

As regards this clone: Other DNA sequences of this sample code for an identical CDR3. V gene TRBV6-2 or TRBV6-3 combines with J gene TRBJ2-7; no clear D gene. CDR1 is MNHEY and CDR2 is SVGEGT in the germline V gene. Between the trimmed V and J ends, which lost 6 bases and 3 bases, there was a span of 6 bases. The CDR3 runs 11 residues. This CDR3 reads CASSSYYEQYF. The CDR3 nucleotides are TGTGCCAGCAGCTCGTACTACGAGCAGTACTTC.

The genes are TRBV5-1 and TRBJ1-2; the D gene is possibly TRBD1 (5 bases). The V end was cut by 4 bases, the J end by 6 bases, with 16 bases between. The CDR3 has 14 residues. Germline-derived CDR1 and CDR2 are SGHRS and YFSETQ. CDR3 sequence reads: CASSPRRGSDGYTF. The DNA for the CDR3 is TGCGCCAGCAGCCCCCGGAGGGGATCCGATGGCTACACCTTC.

The CDR3 region is CASSSHQETQYF. The DNA for the CDR3 is TGCGCCAGCAGCTCTCACCAAGAGACCCAGTACTTC. The J gene is TRBJ2-5, the V gene TRBV5-1; D remains unclear. V lost 3 bases to trimming and J lost 0 bases, with 3 bases between them. From germline, CDR1 is SGHRS and CDR2 YFSETQ. The CDR3 length is 12 residues.

V usage is TRBV19 and J usage is TRBJ1-1, with D perhaps TRBD1 (6 bases). This CDR3 contains 13 residues. Germline assignment: CDR1 LNHDA and CDR2 SQIVND (reference sequence). Trimming took off 4 bases at V and 2 bases at J, with 8 bases between the two ends. The CDR3 spells CASSTQGNTEAFF. The CDR3 region has the DNA TGTGCCAGTAGTACACAGGGCAACACTGAAGCTTTCTTT.

The V call is TRBV24-1, the J call TRBJ1-5, with D hard to call. Germline V gene lookup returns CDR1 KGHDR and CDR2 SFDVKD. The CDR3 is 15 amino acids. V shed 2 bases and J shed 3 bases, with 10 bases lying between them. CDR3 nucleotides: TGTGCCACCAGTGATTCCTTCCGGGTCAATCAGCCCCAGCATTTT. As protein: CATSDSFRVNQPQHF.

The chain recombines TRBV25-1 with TRBJ2-7, with D tentatively TRBD1 (6 bases). This CDR3 region has 14 residues. Trimming shortened V by 2 bases and J by 5 bases, and 13 bases separated the two germline ends. The V gene's germline CDR1 is MGHDK and CDR2 SYGVNS. CDR3 protein: CASSEPNTGHEQYF. The CDR3 DNA reads TGTGCCAGCAGTGAACCCAATACAGGGCACGAGCAGTACTTC.

This chain joins TRBV19 and TRBJ2-7; the D gene is possibly TRBD2 (5 bases). Per the germline V gene, CDR1 is LNHDA and CDR2 is SQIVND (reference sequence). Deletions cut 4 bases from V and 0 bases from J, with 10 bases between. This CDR3 comprises 14 residues. As DNA, the CDR3 is TGTGCCAGTAGTACGGACTCCCTCTCCTACGAGCAGTACTTC. The encoded protein is CASSTDSLSYEQYF.